This TCR beta chain was sequenced in a study of blood T cell repertoires in COVID-19. Study-level information: Material from acute and convalescent COVID-19 was sourced from the United States, Italy and Spain. T cells, B-cell-depleted T cells, or PBMCs supplied cDNA or gDNA.

V was pared by 3 bases and J by 3 bases, with 14 bases between. CDR3 length equals 16 residues. Germline V gene lookup returns CDR1 MNHGY and CDR2 SAAAGT. Some clones are missing from TCRdb's copy, which holds only in-frame ones; the method was immunoSEQ multiplex PCR. Here the sample spans some 180,000 clones, over 70% being singletons. V and J are TRBV6-8 and TRBJ2-2, with TRBD1 as a possible D gene (6 bases). Input material: peripheral blood. The source is a woman in her thirties or forties with COVID-19, enrolled during active disease. This CDR3 is CASSYDPGEYTGELFF. DNA for the CDR3: TGTGCCAGCAGTTATGACCCAGGGGAATACACCGGGGAGCTGTTTTTT.